Each of the 28 T cell receptor beta chains below was sequenced from the same sample in a study of T cell changes during pregnancy in multiple sclerosis. TCRdb's copy holds only in-frame clones and misses some; the assay was immunoSEQ multiplex PCR. The table has about 35,000 clones, roughly 90% seen once. The sequencing here drew on CD4+ T cells from peripheral blood mononuclear cells, taken in the second trimester of pregnancy. Receptor source: a female donor with multiple sclerosis, enrolled in a pregnancy study.

The chain recombines TRBV30 with TRBJ1-2, with D perhaps matching TRBD1 (6 bases). CDR3 length: 12 residues. V gave up 1 base and J gave up 3 bases, with 6 bases separating them. Germline V lookup: CDR1 GTSNPN, CDR2 SVGIG (reference sequence). CDR3 in DNA: TGTGCCTGGAGTGCAGGGGACTATGGCTACACCTTC. This codes for CAWSAGDYGYTF.

Only one count was recorded for this clone. The chain combines TRBV19 with TRBJ2-7, with 9 bases aligning to TRBD1. Trimming cost V 2 bases and J 5 bases; bases outside gene matches: 7. Looked up from germline, CDR1 is LNHDA and CDR2 is SQIVND (reference sequence). CDR3 length: 15 amino acids. In nucleotides, the CDR3 is TGTGCCAGTAGTATAATGGGACAGGGTTTCAACGAGCAGTACTTC. Its translation is CASSIMGQGFNEQYF. Full variable domain (outside the CDR3, taken from reference TRBV19 and TRBJ2-7): DGGITQSPKYLFRKEGQNVTLSCEQNLNHDAMYWYRQDPGQGLRLIYYSQIVNDFQKGDIAEGYSVSREKKESFPLTVTSAQKNPTAFYLCASSIMGQGFNEQYFGPGTRLTVT.

The CDR3 DNA follows: TGCGCCAGCAGATGGGGAGCGAACACCGGGGAGCTGTTTTTT. Translating it yields CASRWGANTGELFF. This rearrangement joins TRBV10-2 to TRBJ2-2; TRBD2 might be the D (5 bases). CDR3 length equals 14 residues. The germline CDR1 and CDR2 sequences are WSHSY and SAAADI. V shed 6 bases and J shed 0 bases, with 8 bases lying between them.

The chain joins TRBV9 to TRBJ1-3; unclear D gene. Trimming removed 4 bases at V and 0 bases at J, with 14 bases between. The CDR3 has 16 residues. CDR1 is SGDLS and CDR2 is YYNGEE in the germline V gene. CDR3 sequence (DNA): TGTGCCAGCAGCCTAGTCCCAGGCAGCTCTGGAAACACCATATATTTT. Amino acid sequence: CASSLVPGSSGNTIYF.

The CDR3 is CASNSGGWTEAFF. The CDR3 bases are TGTGCCAGCAACTCAGGGGGCTGGACTGAAGCTTTCTTT. The chain joins TRBV2 to TRBJ1-1; TRBD1 matches 8 bases. V lost 7 bases to trimming and J lost 5 bases; unmatched junction nucleotides: 6. Germline V gives CDR1 SNHLY, CDR2 FYNNEI. CDR3 length equals 13 residues.

The chain links TRBV5-8 to TRBJ2-5; 7 positions agree with TRBD1. Germline loops: CDR1 SGHTS, CDR2 YDEGEE. With V trimmed by 0 bases and J by 1 base, 3 bases remained unmatched. The CDR3 runs to 15 residues. CDR3 in amino acids: CASSLGDRAQETQYF. CDR3 nucleotide sequence: TGTGCCAGCAGCTTGGGAGACAGGGCCCAAGAGACCCAGTACTTC.

Concerning this clone: Other nucleotide sequences from this sample produce the same CDR3. The genes are TRBV29-1 and TRBJ1-1; TRBD1 agrees at 9 bases. The CDR3 length is 12 residues. Germline assignment: CDR1 SQVTM and CDR2 ANQGSEA. V dropped 7 bases and J dropped 3; count of bases not matched to a gene: 3. CDR3 sequence (DNA): TGCAGCGCAAGACAGGGGGACACTGAAGCTTTCTTT. Amino acid sequence: CSARQGDTEAFF.

The V gene is TRBV5-1, the J gene TRBJ2-3; 7 bases are shared with TRBD1. Germline V gene sequence: CDR1 SGHRS, CDR2 YFSETQ. This CDR3 is built from 17 residues. J was trimmed by 1 base and V by 4 bases; bases with no gene match: 12. CDR3 sequence reads: CASSPGQSVPGTDTQYF. In DNA, the CDR3 is TGCGCCAGCAGCCCGGGACAGTCCGTTCCTGGCACAGATACGCAGTATTTT. Using reference TRBV5-1 and TRBJ2-3 for the parts outside the CDR3, the full variable domain is KAGVTQTPRYLIKTRGQQVTLSCSPISGHRSVSWYQQTPGQGLQFLFEYFSETQRNKGNFPGRFSGRQFSNSRSEMNVSTLELGDSALYLCASSPGQSVPGTDTQYFGPGTRLTVL.

The chain carries TRBV5-6 and TRBJ1-2; a possible D gene is TRBD1 (6 bases). The germline gives CDR1 SGHDT, CDR2 YYEEEE. This CDR3 is 14 amino acids long. V gave up 4 bases and J gave up 6 bases, with 16 bases separating them. The CDR3, as DNA: TGTGCCAGCAGCACCCCGGACAGTGTCAATGGCTACACCTTC. Translated, it gives CASSTPDSVNGYTF.

The CDR3 DNA reads as TGTGCAAGTCGCCCCCGCGGTGCAACTAACTATGGCTACACCTTC. Residues: CASRPRGATNYGYTF. The V and J genes are TRBV12-2 and TRBJ1-2. TRBV12-2 is deemed a pseudogene. The CDR3 is 15 amino acids.

The V gene is TRBV6-1, the J gene TRBJ2-7; 10 nucleotides line up with TRBD2. J gave up 2 bases and V 6 bases, and 4 bases lay outside the gene matches. The CDR3 consists of 14 residues. In germline, CDR1 is MNHNS, CDR2 SASEGT. CDR3 region: CASRVTSGAYEQYF. CDR3 coding DNA: TGTGCCAGCAGGGTTACTAGCGGGGCCTACGAGCAGTACTTC.

The chain joins TRBV19 to TRBJ2-2; D unresolved. V gave up 6 bases and J gave up 0 bases, with 14 bases separating them. The CDR3 extends over 16 amino acids. CDR1 and CDR2 (germline): LNHDA, SQIVND (reference sequence). The CDR3 sequence: CASSTHQAPNTGELFF. The CDR3 DNA reads TGTGCCAGTAGCACACATCAGGCTCCGAACACCGGGGAGCTGTTTTTT.

Here the CDR3 reads CASSPSGHPDYEQFF. The CDR3 DNA reads TGTGCCAGCAGCCCTTCGGGACACCCCGACTATGAGCAGTTCTTC. The genes are TRBV27 and TRBJ2-1; a possible D gene is TRBD1 (6 bases). V was clipped by 6 bases and J by 8 bases, with 20 bases between them. The V gene's germline CDR1 is MNHEY and CDR2 SMNVEV (reference sequence). The CDR3 is 15 residues long.

This chain joins TRBV10-3 and TRBJ2-1, with TRBD2 matching 9 bases. CDR1 is ENHRY, CDR2 SYGVKD, per germline. The CDR3 sequence is 16 residues long. V dropped 5 bases and J dropped 4; count of bases not matched to a gene: 9. As DNA, the CDR3 is TGTGCCATCAGTAAGGGACTAGCCAGGGTGTACAATGAGCAGTTCTTC. Translating gives CAISKGLARVYNEQFF.

The CDR3 DNA is TGCGCCAGCAGTGATACAGGGACTGAAGCTTTCTTT. Residues: CASSDTGTEAFF. This chain links TRBV10-2 with TRBJ1-1; D is perhaps TRBD1 (6 bases). The CDR3 runs to 12 residues. V gave up 3 bases and J gave up 5 bases, with 7 bases separating them. Looked up from germline, CDR1 is WSHSY and CDR2 is SAAADI.

The genes are TRBV5-6 and TRBJ1-1, with a tentative D call TRBD1 (5 bases). From germline, CDR1 is SGHDT and CDR2 YYEEEE. V dropped 9 bases and J dropped 0 bases, with 18 bases sitting between them. The CDR3 is 15 residues long. The CDR3 region is CATKLQGNMNTEAFF. In DNA, the CDR3 is TGTGCCACCAAGCTTCAGGGTAACATGAACACTGAAGCTTTCTTT. Full variable domain (missing parts from reference TRBV5-6 and TRBJ1-1): DAGVTQSPTHLIKTRGQQVTLRCSPKSGHDTVSWYQQALGQGPQFIFQYYEEEERQRGNFPDRFSGHQFPNYSSELNVNALLLGDSALYLCATKLQGNMNTEAFFGQGTRLTVV.

This chain joins TRBV7-6 and TRBJ2-5; tentatively, D is TRBD2 (6 bases). V lost 5 bases, J lost 7 bases, and 14 bases lay in between. CDR1 and CDR2 (germline): SGHVS, FNYEAQ. The CDR3 sequence is 13 residues long. CDR3 DNA: TGTGCCAGCAGCCCTGGGAGGCTAGGGACCCAGTACTTC. This sequence encodes CASSPGRLGTQYF.

As DNA, the CDR3 is TGTGCCAGCTCACCGACTAGCGGGTCGTACGAGCAGTACTTC. It yields the protein CASSPTSGSYEQYF. The chain links TRBV18 to TRBJ2-7, with 10 bases identical to TRBD2. CDR3 length: 14 amino acids. The germline gives CDR1 KGHSH, CDR2 LQKENI. The V segment lost 3 bases and the J segment 4 bases; nucleotides outside the gene matches: 3.

This clone has just a few counts. This sequence joins TRBV4-2 and TRBJ1-5, with 9 bases aligning to TRBD1. Trimming removed 4 bases from V and 6 bases from J; junction bases left unmatched: 7. CDR1 is LGHNA, CDR2 YNFKEQ, per germline. This CDR3 region has 15 residues. The CDR3 protein is CASSRTGGAGQPQHF. The DNA of the CDR3 is TGTGCCAGCAGCCGCACAGGGGGCGCGGGTCAGCCCCAGCATTTT.

The chain carries TRBV11-3 and TRBJ2-7; D may be TRBD1 (6 bases). Germline CDR1 and CDR2: SGHNT and YENEEA. This CDR3 has 13 amino acids. Trimming took 3 bases from V and 6 from J, leaving 12 bases between them. The CDR3 loop reads CASSFLWGREQYF. DNA for the CDR3: TGTGCCAGCAGCTTTCTCTGGGGGCGCGAGCAGTACTTC.

J is TRBJ2-3 and V is TRBV4-2; 11 nucleotides line up with TRBD2. The germline gives CDR1 LGHNA, CDR2 YNFKEQ. Losses at the gene ends were 4 bases for V and 0 bases for J; bases not matched to a gene: 3. This CDR3 is built from 16 residues. The CDR3 DNA follows: TGTGCCAGCAGCCGGGGACTAGCGGCTAGCACAGATACGCAGTATTTT. As protein: CASSRGLAASTDTQYF.

The chain combines TRBV6-1 with TRBJ2-7, with a possible D match to TRBD2 (6 bases). Germline CDR1 MNHNS, CDR2 SASEGT. The CDR3 sequence is 13 residues long. V was cut by 3 bases and J by 9 bases, with 15 bases left in between. DNA of the CDR3: TGTGCCAGCAGTGATTCGGGGGTAATTGTGCAGTACTTC. Its protein product is CASSDSGVIVQYF.

The chain joins TRBV7-9 to TRBJ2-5; the match to TRBD1 covers 8 bases. With V trimmed by 1 base and J by 5 bases, 9 bases remained unmatched. The CDR3 runs to 16 residues. In germline, CDR1 is SEHNR, CDR2 FQNEAQ (reference sequence). The CDR3 loop is CASSLGDRGRGETQYF. The CDR3 DNA sequence: TGTGCCAGCAGCTTAGGAGACAGGGGTCGGGGTGAGACCCAGTACTTC. The full variable domain, its missing parts supplied by reference TRBV7-9 and TRBJ2-5, is DTGVSQNPRHKITKRGQNVTFRCDPISEHNRLYWYRQTLGQGPEFLTYFQNEAQLEKSRLLSDRFSAERPKGSFSTLEIQRTEQGDSAMYLCASSLGDRGRGETQYFGPGTRLLVL.

V gene TRBV2 combines with J gene TRBJ1-3, with D perhaps matching TRBD1 (5 bases). V lost 4 bases to trimming and J lost 0 bases, with 10 bases between them. The CDR3 spans 15 residues. The germline CDR1 and CDR2 sequences are SNHLY and FYNNEI. In DNA, the CDR3 is TGTGCCAGCAGTGCCGGACATGCCTCTGGAAACACCATATATTTT. Translated, it gives CASSAGHASGNTIYF.

This chain uses TRBV11-3 with TRBJ1-3; D gene unclear. Germline V gene sequence: CDR1 SGHNT, CDR2 YENEEA. The CDR3 is 18 residues long. Trimming stripped 0 bases from V and 2 bases from J, with 17 bases between. As DNA, the CDR3 is TGTGCCAGCAGCTTAGATCAAGGAGGGAGCGTCGCTGGAAACACCATATATTTT. Encoded protein: CASSLDQGGSVAGNTIYF. Using reference TRBV11-3 and TRBJ1-3 for the parts outside the CDR3, the full variable domain is EAGVVQSPRYKIIEKKQPVAFWCNPISGHNTLYWYLQNLGQGPELLIRYENEEAVDDSQLPKDRFSAERLKGVDSTLKIQPAELGDSAVYLCASSLDQGGSVAGNTIYFGEGSWLTVV.

The count of this clone is one. The J gene is TRBJ1-2, the V gene TRBV2; no definite D call. V was pared by 4 bases and J by 8 bases, with 11 bases between. This CDR3 comprises 12 residues. CDR1 is SNHLY, CDR2 FYNNEI, per germline. The CDR3: CASSVEASGYTF. CDR3 DNA sequence: TGTGCCAGCAGTGTTGAGGCCTCAGGCTACACCTTC. The full variable domain, completed using reference TRBV2 and TRBJ1-2, is EPEVTQTPSHQVTQMGQEVILRCVPISNHLYFYWYRQILGQKVEFLVSFYNNEISEKSEIFDDQFSVERPDGSNFTLKIRSTKLEDSAMYFCASSVEASGYTFGSGTRLTVV.

This clone showed up just once. The chain couples TRBV19 to TRBJ2-2, with 7 bases identical to TRBD1. The CDR3 loop spans 15 amino acids. Germline V lookup: CDR1 LNHDA, CDR2 SQIVND (reference sequence). The junction had 8 bases not matched to a gene; V was cut back by 7 bases and J by 3 bases. The CDR3 loop is CASTPGQSHTGELFF. As DNA, the CDR3 is TGTGCCAGTACTCCGGGACAGTCTCACACCGGGGAGCTGTTTTTT.

The chain employs TRBV11-2 and TRBJ2-7; D is ambiguous. V lost 4 bases to trimming and J lost 1 base, with 11 bases between them. Germline V gene lookup returns CDR1 SGHAT and CDR2 FQNNGV. The CDR3 totals 14 residues. The CDR3 DNA reads TGTGCCAGCAGCTCGACCCTAGAGTCCTACGAGCAGTACTTC. It encodes CASSSTLESYEQYF.